These 24 T cell receptor beta chains were sequenced from one sample in a study of T cells in Graves' hyperthyroidism and ophthalmopathy. There were TCR beta CDR3 regions amplified from RNA transcripts. First-round RT-PCR targeting the TCR CDR3 was performed with the HTBI primer set. TCRdb independently ran MiXCR on the multiplex PCR reads; one entry per CDR3 protein. In the table there are over 350,000 distinct CDR3 sequences, approximately 17% of which are singletons. Sequencing was performed on blood. Receptors originate from a man aged 18 to 29 with Graves' ophthalmopathy.

This clonotype was picked up many times. The rearrangement joins TRBV20-1 to TRBJ1-1, with D maybe TRBD1 (5 bases). The CDR3 consists of 14 residues. V was trimmed by 8 bases and J by 1 base, leaving 17 bases between them. CDR1 and CDR2 from the germline V gene are DFQATT and SNEGSKA (reference sequence). CDR3 nucleotides: TGCAGTTCTGACGAGGGGCGGGGGAACACTGAAGCTTTCTTT. This codes for CSSDEGRGNTEAFF.

CDR3 loop: CASSLAGNQETQYF. CDR3 nucleotide sequence: TGCGCCAGCAGCTTGGCCGGAAACCAAGAGACCCAGTACTTC. The chain has TRBV5-1 and TRBJ2-5, with D unresolved. The germline CDR1 and CDR2 sequences are SGHRS and YFSETQ. The CDR3 has 14 residues. The V and J ends lost 0 bases and 0 bases respectively, with 6 bases between them.

In its sample, this clonotype was seen many times. The chain uses TRBV12-3 or TRBV12-4 and TRBJ2-2; D is possibly TRBD1 (6 bases). Trimming shortened V by 5 bases and J by 4 bases, and 8 bases separated the two germline ends. The CDR3 spans 13 residues. For the CDR3, the DNA is TGTGCCAGCAGTCGAGGGGGCACCGGGGAGCTGTTTTTT. Residues: CASSRGGTGELFF.

This clonotype was found a few times. The chain carries TRBV12-3 or TRBV12-4 and TRBJ2-3, with 7 nucleotides matching TRBD1. There are 14 residues in the CDR3. Unmatched junction bases numbered 11, after V lost 6 bases and J lost 8 bases. CDR3 bases: TGTGCCAGCAGCCCTCTTCGACAGGGCGGTACGCAGTATTTT. This encodes CASSPLRQGGTQYF.

The genes are TRBV7-9 and TRBJ2-1; 12 bases are shared with TRBD2. This CDR3 is built from 19 residues. The V gene end was trimmed by 6 bases and the J gene end by 5 bases; junction bases not matched to a gene: 17. Per germline, CDR1 SEHNR and CDR2 FQNEAQ (reference sequence). The CDR3 loop is CASSRDSSGGAGVNNEQFF. Here the CDR3 DNA reads TGTGCCAGCAGTCGGGACTCTAGCGGGGGGGCCGGAGTTAACAATGAGCAGTTCTTC.

This clonotype was counted at least ten times. The chain employs TRBV5-8 and TRBJ2-4; D perhaps matches TRBD1 (5 bases). Trimming removed 3 bases from V and 3 bases from J, with 10 bases in between. CDR1 and CDR2 from the germline V gene are SGHTS and YDEGEE. The CDR3 sequence is 14 residues long. CDR3 nucleotide sequence: TGTGCCAGCAGCTGGGGCACAGACAAAAACATTCAGTACTTC. As protein: CASSWGTDKNIQYF.

This clonotype was seen at least ten times. This chain uses TRBV7-9 with TRBJ2-7; TRBD2 aligns across 13 bases. V was pared by 1 base and J by 4 bases, with 7 bases of the junction left unmatched. Per germline, CDR1 SEHNR and CDR2 FQNEAQ (reference sequence). The CDR3 length is 17 residues. Written as DNA, the CDR3 is TGTGCCAGCAGCTTAGAGGGGACTAGCGGGACCTATTACGAGCAGTACTTC. The encoded protein is CASSLEGTSGTYYEQYF.

This clonotype was detected many times. The chain is built from TRBV11-1 and TRBJ2-1; D may be TRBD1 (6 bases). The CDR3 has 12 amino acids. Germline-derived CDR1 and CDR2 are SGHAT and FQDESV (reference sequence). V lost 4 bases and J 10 bases, leaving 11 bases between the germline ends. DNA of the CDR3: TGTGCCAGCAGCTCCCAGGGGATGGAGCAGTTCTTC. As protein: CASSSQGMEQFF. Based on the CDR3 plus reference TRBV11-1 and TRBJ2-1, the full variable domain is EAEVAQSPRYKITEKSQAVAFWCDPISGHATLYWYRQILGQGPELLVQFQDESVVDDSQLPKDRFSAERLKGVDSTLKIQPAELGDSAMYLCASSSQGMEQFFGPGTRLTVL.

The chain carries TRBV10-3 and TRBJ2-7; tentatively, D is TRBD1 (6 bases). The CDR3 is 14 residues long. Germline V gene data show CDR1 as ENHRY and CDR2 as SYGVKD. Trimming pared 6 bases from V and 2 bases from J, leaving 14 bases between. The chain's CDR3 is CAISPRDKPYEQYF. The DNA for the CDR3 is TGTGCCATCAGCCCCCGGGACAAACCCTACGAGCAGTACTTC.

DNA for the CDR3: TGTGCCAGCAAACTCAGGGGCCCCTATAATTCACCCCTCCACTTT. Translated, it gives CASKLRGPYNSPLHF. The rearrangement links TRBV25-1 to TRBJ1-6; TRBD1 is a possible D gene (6 bases). The CDR3 has 15 residues. CDR1 and CDR2 from the germline V gene are MGHDK and SYGVNS. Deletions cut 7 bases from V and 2 bases from J, with 12 bases between.

The table lists this clonotype with a few counts. The chain is built from TRBV5-1 and TRBJ2-7; 7 bases match TRBD1. The CDR3 is made up of 14 amino acids. CDR1 and CDR2 from the germline V gene are SGHRS and YFSETQ. The V gene end was trimmed by 4 bases and the J gene end by 4 bases; junction bases not matched to a gene: 8. Here the CDR3 reads CASSLAGGRYEQYF. The CDR3 DNA reads as TGCGCCAGCAGCCTCGCAGGGGGTAGGTACGAGCAGTACTTC.

This clonotype was seen ten or more times. V usage is TRBV20-1 and J usage is TRBJ2-5; 10 nucleotides agree with TRBD2. V lost 2 bases and J lost 4; bases outside the gene matches: 4. Germline lookup yields CDR1 DFQATT and CDR2 SNEGSKA (reference sequence). The CDR3 length is 14 residues. The DNA for the CDR3 is TGCAGTGCTAGACCTAGCGGGGGCGGAGAGACCCAGTACTTC. Protein product: CSARPSGGGETQYF.

V is TRBV24-1 and J is TRBJ1-4; D is undetermined. CDR1 is KGHDR and CDR2 is SFDVKD in the germline V gene. The CDR3 sequence is 14 residues long. Trimming left V 5 bases short and J 8 bases short, with 14 bases between. For the CDR3, the DNA is TGTGCCACCAGTGGGGATGGGGTCGAGGAAAAACTGTTTTTT. Protein sequence: CATSGDGVEEKLFF.

This clonotype appeared a few times. The chain recombines TRBV5-6 with TRBJ1-5; no firm D call. This CDR3 has 14 residues. Looked up from germline, CDR1 is SGHDT and CDR2 is YYEEEE. V shed 0 bases and J shed 7 bases, with 11 bases lying between them. The CDR3 DNA sequence: TGTGCCAGCAGCTTGGTCGGCCTGGAGCAGCCCCAGCATTTT. Translated: CASSLVGLEQPQHF.

The rearrangement uses TRBV9 and TRBJ2-3; either TRBD1 or TRBD2 may supply D (5 bases each). Germline lookup yields CDR1 SGDLS and CDR2 YYNGEE. This CDR3 is 15 amino acids long. The V end lost 7 bases, the J end lost 3 bases, and 18 bases lay between the germline ends. The CDR3 bases are TGTGCCAGCCGCCCTGGGACGTCGAGGACAGATACGCAGTATTTT. This encodes CASRPGTSRTDTQYF.

This clonotype turned up a few times. V gene TRBV7-3 combines with J gene TRBJ2-2; TRBD2 is a possible D gene (5 bases). CDR1 is SGHTA, CDR2 FQGTGA, per germline. The CDR3 sequence is 17 residues long. With 5 bases removed from V and 0 bases from J, the gap between germline ends came to 16 bases. The chain's CDR3 is CASSPFPWETNTGELFF. The CDR3, as DNA: TGTGCCAGCAGCCCCTTCCCGTGGGAGACGAACACCGGGGAGCTGTTTTTT.

In this sample, this clonotype turned up many times. The chain is built from TRBV7-8 and TRBJ1-6, with TRBD1 matching 9 bases. Trimming removed 5 bases from V and 8 bases from J; junction bases left unmatched: 4. The CDR3 runs 14 residues. Per the germline V gene, CDR1 is SGHVS and CDR2 is FQNEAQ. This CDR3 reads CASSADRGYSPLHF. The CDR3 nucleotides read TGTGCCAGCAGCGCCGACAGGGGGTATTCACCCCTCCACTTT.

This clonotype occurred many times. V and J are TRBV6-1 and TRBJ1-5, with D hard to call. Trimming took 5 bases from V and 2 from J, leaving 10 bases between them. The CDR3 is 14 amino acids. CDR1 and CDR2 (germline): MNHNS, SASEGT. CDR3 amino acids: CASSPGLGNQPQHF. The CDR3 DNA reads TGTGCCAGCAGTCCTGGGTTGGGCAATCAGCCCCAGCATTTT.

This clonotype was seen more than once but under ten times. The rearrangement links TRBV28 to TRBJ2-7; D might be TRBD2 (6 bases). The CDR3 length is 14 residues. The V gene lost 9 bases and the J gene lost 2 bases, with 17 bases spanning the gap. Germline V gives CDR1 MDHEN, CDR2 SYDVKM. The CDR3 nucleotides are TGTGCCAGTACCAACGGGGGAAGACCCTACGAGCAGTACTTC. Encoded protein: CASTNGGRPYEQYF.

This clonotype was detected a few times. J is TRBJ1-1 and V is TRBV7-9; TRBD1 aligns across 11 bases. Germline CDR1 reads SEHNR; CDR2 reads FQNEAQ (reference sequence). Trimming at V came to 5 bases and at J to 5 bases, leaving 10 bases not matched to a gene. This CDR3 has 16 residues. CDR3 amino acids: CASSQSSDRGRTEAFF. The CDR3, as DNA: TGTGCCAGCAGCCAATCTTCGGACAGGGGGCGGACTGAAGCTTTCTTT.

The V and J genes are TRBV4-1 and TRBJ1-6, with D hard to call. The germline CDR1 and CDR2 sequences are MGHRA and YSYEKL. The length of the CDR3 is 14 residues. V gave up 0 bases and J gave up 10 bases, with 10 bases separating them. CDR3 residues: CASSQEKGRSPLHF. The CDR3 DNA reads as TGCGCCAGCAGCCAAGAGAAGGGTCGATCACCCCTCCACTTT.

The chain is built from TRBV2 and TRBJ2-2; 9 nucleotides agree with TRBD2. This CDR3 spans 17 amino acids. Germline CDR1 and CDR2: SNHLY and FYNNEI. The trim removed 6 bases at V and 8 bases at J, leaving 16 bases unmatched. In DNA form, the CDR3 reads TGTGCCAGCAGCGTAGAGGGAGCGGGGGGCTTGTCGGGGGAGCTGTTTTTT. This encodes CASSVEGAGGLSGELFF.

At least ten counts were recorded for this clonotype. The chain uses TRBV12-3 or TRBV12-4 and TRBJ2-7, with D perhaps TRBD2 (5 bases). The CDR3 consists of 14 residues. The germline V and J ends were trimmed by 3 bases and 1 base, with 10 bases remaining between them. CDR3 amino acids: CASSFRGGSYEQYF. In DNA form, the CDR3 reads TGTGCCAGCAGTTTTCGTGGCGGGTCCTACGAGCAGTACTTC.

This clonotype occurred a few times. J is TRBJ1-2 and V is TRBV19; tentatively, D is TRBD1 (5 bases). This CDR3 has 13 residues. Germline CDR1 and CDR2: LNHDA and SQIVND (reference sequence). V lost 5 bases and J lost 6, with 13 bases in between. As DNA, the CDR3 is TGTGCCAGTAGTTACCTGACAGTGGATGGCTACACCTTC. Protein: CASSYLTVDGYTF.